Below are 5 T cell receptor beta chains sequenced from a single sample in a study of shared clonotypes between healthy human individuals. Generated by immunoSEQ multiplex PCR, the TCRdb table keeps only in-frame clones and is missing some. The sample gives 1,500,000 or so clones, approximately 98.5% of which show up once; roughly 0.35% is in the top ten. Input material: naive CD4+ T cells sorted from blood. Subset specified: CD45RA+ positively selected. These TCRs come from a man aged 30 to 39 in good health.

This chain links TRBV25-1 with TRBJ2-3; 11 bases line up with TRBD2. The ends lost 2 bases at V and 4 bases at J; junction bases unmatched: 2. This CDR3 is built from 15 residues. Looked up from germline, CDR1 is MGHDK and CDR2 is SYGVNS. As DNA, the CDR3 is TGTGCCAGCAGTGAAGGACTAGCGGGTTCAGATACGCAGTATTTT. Translating it yields CASSEGLAGSDTQYF.

A word on this clone: Other DNA sequences within the sample encode an identical CDR3. The chain recombines TRBV18 with TRBJ2-3; D not certain. Deletions cut 2 bases from V and 6 bases from J, with 6 bases between. This CDR3 has 12 residues. Germline-derived CDR1 and CDR2 are KGHSH and LQKENI. The CDR3: CASSPVPDTQYF. The CDR3, as DNA: TGTGCCAGCTCACCAGTCCCCGATACGCAGTATTTT.

The table lists this clone with a count of one. This sequence joins TRBV5-4 and TRBJ1-2; the D gene is possibly TRBD1 (6 bases). V was cut by 4 bases and J by 4 bases, with 17 bases left in between. Germline-derived CDR1 and CDR2 are SGHNT and YYREEE (reference sequence). The CDR3 is 15 amino acids. The CDR3 here is CASSPHQGQLYGYTF. Here the CDR3 DNA reads TGTGCCAGCAGCCCCCACCAGGGACAACTCTATGGCTACACCTTC.

This clone has a single count. This sequence joins TRBV5-6 and TRBJ2-5; TRBD1 agrees at 7 bases. V gave up 4 bases and J gave up 4 bases; unmatched junction bases: 10. The CDR3 is 15 amino acids. Looked up from germline, CDR1 is SGHDT and CDR2 is YYEEEE. As DNA, the CDR3 is TGTGCCAGCAGCCTCCTCCGACAGGGAAGAGAGACCCAGTACTTC. Translating it yields CASSLLRQGRETQYF.

The chain joins TRBV5-4 to TRBJ2-1, with D uncertain. This CDR3 comprises 11 residues. Germline V CDR1 and CDR2: SGHNT, YYREEE (reference sequence). Trimming stripped 0 bases from V and 9 bases from J, with 4 bases between. CDR3: CASSLGPEQFF. CDR3 bases: TGTGCCAGCAGCTTGGGTCCTGAGCAGTTCTTC.